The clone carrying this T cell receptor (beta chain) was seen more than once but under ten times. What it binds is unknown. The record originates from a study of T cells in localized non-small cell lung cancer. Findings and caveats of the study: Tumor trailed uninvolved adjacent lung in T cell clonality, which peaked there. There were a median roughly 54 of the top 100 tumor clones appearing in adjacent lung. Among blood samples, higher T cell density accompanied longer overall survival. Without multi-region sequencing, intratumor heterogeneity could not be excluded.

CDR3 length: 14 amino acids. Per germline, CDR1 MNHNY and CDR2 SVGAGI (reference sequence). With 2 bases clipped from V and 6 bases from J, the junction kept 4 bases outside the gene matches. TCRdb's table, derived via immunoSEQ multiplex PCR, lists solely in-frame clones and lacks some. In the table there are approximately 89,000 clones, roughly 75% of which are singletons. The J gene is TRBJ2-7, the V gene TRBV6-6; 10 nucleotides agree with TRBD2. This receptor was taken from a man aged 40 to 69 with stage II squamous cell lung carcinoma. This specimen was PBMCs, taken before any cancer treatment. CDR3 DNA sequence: TGTGCCAGCAGTTACCAGCTAGCGGGAGCCGAGCAGTACTTC. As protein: CASSYQLAGAEQYF.